A single sample is the source of the 11 T cell receptor beta chains below, sequenced in a study of T cell repertoires in cytomegalovirus infection. TCRdb ran MiXCR on the reads and lists one entry per CDR3 protein. The data show 95,000 to 120,000 distinct CDR3 sequences, 30% to 35% seen once. Their antigens remain unidentified. Sequencing used CD8+ T cells from cultured PBMCs, obtained from culture after CMV antigen stimulation. The receptors stem from a human donor in good health (CMV status not recorded). Some clones in this sample may be carry-over from other donors' samples.

The chain carries TRBV11-1 and TRBJ2-3, with TRBD1 matching 9 bases. This CDR3 contains 17 residues. The junction had 8 bases not matched to a gene; V was cut back by 0 bases and J by 4 bases. The germline CDR1 and CDR2 sequences are SGHAT and FQDESV (reference sequence). The CDR3 DNA reads TGTGCCAGCAGCTTAGCCTGGGACAGGGAAGGAGCAGATACGCAGTATTTT. Protein product: CASSLAWDREGADTQYF.

This sequence joins TRBV7-4 and TRBJ2-1; a possible D gene is TRBD2 (5 bases). The length of the CDR3 is 15 residues. Germline V gene sequence: CDR1 SGHVT, CDR2 SQSDAQ. V lost 7 bases and J 8 bases, leaving 21 bases between the germline ends. DNA for the CDR3: TGTGCCAGCAAGGAAAAACGGTCTAGCATCGATGAGCAGTTCTTC. Protein: CASKEKRSSIDEQFF.

In this sample, this clonotype turned up a few times. This chain uses TRBV6-2 or TRBV6-3 with TRBJ2-1; 11 positions match TRBD2. The CDR3 loop spans 16 amino acids. Germline V gene sequence: CDR1 MNHEY, CDR2 SVGEGT. V was clipped by 6 bases and J by 8 bases; unmatched bases: 12. The CDR3 protein is CASRIGPSGGPYEQFF. In nucleotides, the CDR3 is TGTGCCAGCAGGATAGGCCCTAGCGGGGGGCCCTATGAGCAGTTCTTC.

The rearrangement uses TRBV20-1 and TRBJ2-7; the D gene is possibly TRBD2 (6 bases). This CDR3 spans 16 amino acids. Germline CDR1 reads DFQATT; CDR2 reads SNEGSKA (reference sequence). V gave up 2 bases and J gave up 0 bases, with 17 bases separating them. Here the CDR3 DNA reads TGCAGTGCTAGAAACGTAGGGCGGGAAAGCTCCTACGAGCAGTACTTC. This gives the protein CSARNVGRESSYEQYF.

This clonotype was counted only a few times. J is TRBJ1-2 and V is TRBV6-6; 8 positions agree with TRBD1. The germline gives CDR1 MNHNY, CDR2 SVGAGI (reference sequence). The V segment lost 10 bases and the J segment 6 bases; nucleotides outside the gene matches: 7. The CDR3 has 12 residues. CDR3 DNA sequence: TGTGCCACCACAGGGGGGGGCAATGGCTACACCTTC. Translating gives CATTGGGNGYTF.

This clonotype was found many times. This sequence joins TRBV6-1 and TRBJ2-6; tentatively, D is TRBD1 (5 bases). The CDR3 runs 15 residues. Germline V gives CDR1 MNHNS, CDR2 SASEGT. Trimming stripped 5 bases from V and 0 bases from J, with 8 bases between. In DNA form, the CDR3 reads TGTGCCAGCAGTCAAGACAGCTCTGGGGCCAACGTCCTGACTTTC. Amino acids: CASSQDSSGANVLTF.

This clonotype has ten or more counts. The chain recombines TRBV7-2 with TRBJ1-2; the match to TRBD1 covers 7 bases. Germline trimming cut 1 base from V and 3 bases from J; bases unmatched to any gene: 5. CDR1 and CDR2 (germline): SGHTA, FQGNSA. The CDR3 covers 15 residues. CDR3: CASSLDSGTDYGYTF. The CDR3 nucleotides are TGTGCCAGCAGCTTAGACTCTGGGACAGACTATGGCTACACCTTC.

Many counts were recorded for this clonotype. The V call is TRBV5-6, the J call TRBJ2-7, with 10 nucleotides matching TRBD2. The trim removed 4 bases at V and 0 bases at J, leaving 4 bases unmatched. Per the germline V gene, CDR1 is SGHDT and CDR2 is YYEEEE. The CDR3 consists of 15 residues. The CDR3 reads CASSRSGGSSYEQYF. The CDR3 DNA reads TGTGCCAGCAGCCGTAGCGGGGGGAGCTCCTACGAGCAGTACTTC.

The chain recombines TRBV28 with TRBJ2-1, with a possible D match to TRBD2 (5 bases). Per germline, CDR1 MDHEN and CDR2 SYDVKM. This CDR3 comprises 14 residues. Trimming took 5 bases from V and 4 from J, leaving 12 bases between them. In DNA, the CDR3 is TGTGCCAGCAGTCCGAGGCGGACTTACAATGAGCAGTTCTTC. Translation: CASSPRRTYNEQFF.

The table lists this clonotype with many counts. The V gene is TRBV12-3 or TRBV12-4, the J gene TRBJ1-3; D unresolved. With 3 bases removed from V and 0 bases from J, the gap between germline ends came to 12 bases. The CDR3 has 16 amino acids. The CDR3 nucleotides are TGTGCCAGCAGTTTCATTGGAGGGCACTCTGGAAACACCATATATTTT. It yields the protein CASSFIGGHSGNTIYF.

V and J are TRBV5-1 and TRBJ2-7, with D possibly TRBD2 on 5 matching bases. Germline CDR1 is SGHRS and CDR2 is YFSETQ. The CDR3 extends over 13 amino acids. The V end was cut by 1 base, the J end by 3 bases, with 8 bases between. CDR3 region: CASSLSGLYEQYF. In nucleotides, the CDR3 is TGCGCCAGCAGCTTGAGCGGTCTCTACGAGCAGTACTTC. Complete variable domain (other parts from reference TRBV5-1 and TRBJ2-7): KAGVTQTPRYLIKTRGQQVTLSCSPISGHRSVSWYQQTPGQGLQFLFEYFSETQRNKGNFPGRFSGRQFSNSRSEMNVSTLELGDSALYLCASSLSGLYEQYFGPGTRLTVT.